Listed below are T cell receptor beta chains from one sample, sequenced in a study of T cells after posttransplantation cyclophosphamide. The repertoire was sequenced with immunoSEQ multiplex PCR; TCRdb's copy has only in-frame clones and lacks some. The sample includes roughly 8,500 clones, 85% to 90% seen only once; the top ten take 1.6%. The source material was memory CD4+ T cells sorted from PBMCs. These receptors came from a woman aged 55-69 years in good health, CMV-negative, and a related stem cell transplant donor. The CDR3 runs from the conserved cysteine through the conserved F or W. Each record gives: D gene, V gene, J gene, clone size, CDR3 DNA, CDR3 protein. D genes are given only for firm matches. Clone size is stated in some rows and not others, as once, few, many or a class when expanded.

NA,TRBV4-2,TRBJ1-4,NA,TGTGCCAGCAGCCCTTCAACGATGAGGGATGAAAAACTGTTTTTT,CASSPSTMRDEKLFF
TRBD1,TRBV4-3,TRBJ2-2,NA,TGCGCCAGCAGCCATCGACAGGGTCGGGCCGGGGAGCTGTTTTTT,CASSHRQGRAGELFF
TRBD1,TRBV7-2,TRBJ1-1,NA,TGTGCCAGCAGCTACCGGACAGGGGGCACTGAAGCTTTCTTT,CASSYRTGGTEAFF
NA,TRBV28,TRBJ1-4,once,TGTGCCAGCAGTTTGAGTTATAGGGGGGAAAAACTGTTTTTT,CASSLSYRGEKLFF
NA,TRBV20-1,TRBJ2-3,NA,TGCAGTGCGGTGGTAGCAGATACGCAGTATTTT,CSAVVADTQYF
TRBD1,TRBV2,TRBJ2-3,NA,TGTGCCAGCACCCTGGGGCAGGGGGTCGGTACGCAGTATTTT,CASTLGQGVGTQYF
NA,TRBV28,TRBJ1-1,NA,TGTGCCAGCATCCCGGGACATAGCACTGAAGCTTTCTTT,CASIPGHSTEAFF
TRBD2,TRBV19,TRBJ2-1,NA,TGTGCCAGTACCCCGCGGGAGGGGTACAATGAGCAGTTCTTC,CASTPREGYNEQFF
TRBD1,TRBV5-4,TRBJ2-1,NA,TGTGCCAGCAGCTTGGTGCAGGGGGCAAAGACGGGGCAGTTCTTC,CASSLVQGAKTGQFF
NA,TRBV29-1,TRBJ2-5,NA,TGCAGCGTTCCAGCGCGGTCGTTCCAGGAGACCCAGTACTTC,CSVPARSFQETQYF
TRBD1,TRBV5-5,TRBJ1-6,NA,TGTGCCAGCAGCCCCCGGGACAGTATCTTCGATTCACCCCTCCACTTT,CASSPRDSIFDSPLHF
NA,TRBV4-2,TRBJ1-4,NA,TGTGCCAGCAGCCAAGACCTGGGGAGGATCAAAAAACTGTTTTTT,CASSQDLGRIKKLFF
TRBD1,TRBV4-2,TRBJ1-5,NA,TGTGCCAGCAGCCAAGATCGGACAGGGGCCCATCAGCCCCAGCATTTT,CASSQDRTGAHQPQHF
NA,TRBV12-5,TRBJ2-2,once,TGTGCTAGTGGTCGGACAGAACAAACCGGGGAGCTGTTTTTT,CASGRTEQTGELFF
NA,TRBV7-6,TRBJ1-4,NA,TGTGCCAGCAGCTTATCCGGAGTTGGGGAAAAACTGTTTTTT,CASSLSGVGEKLFF
TRBD1,TRBV7-9,TRBJ1-1,NA,TGTGCCAGCAGCCCCCCGGGGACAGGGACCACTGAAGCTTTCTTT,CASSPPGTGTTEAFF
NA,TRBV19,TRBJ2-4,NA,TGTGCCAGTAGTATTGGTTTTGGGAGAGCCAAAAACATTCAGTACTTC,CASSIGFGRAKNIQYF
TRBD1,TRBV9,TRBJ2-5,NA,TGTGCCAGCAGCGTAGAGGACAGGGTAGGAGAGACCCAGTACTTC,CASSVEDRVGETQYF
NA,TRBV28,TRBJ1-5,few,TGTGCCAGCAGTTTTTTTACACGTTATAGCAATCAGCCCCAGCATTTT,CASSFFTRYSNQPQHF
NA,TRBV7-6,TRBJ1-3,NA,TGTGCCAGCAGCTTAGGCCAGGGTAGCCCTGGAAACACCATATATTTT,CASSLGQGSPGNTIYF
NA,TRBV30,TRBJ2-7,NA,TGTGCCTGGAGTACCGGGGGCTACGAGCAGTACTTC,CAWSTGGYEQYF
TRBD1,TRBV6-1,TRBJ2-7,NA,TGTGCCAGCAGAACCGGGACAGGGTTTACCTACGAGCAGTACTTC,CASRTGTGFTYEQYF
NA,TRBV19,TRBJ2-1,NA,TGTGCCAGTAGTATCCCCGGTGGTGAGCAGTTCTTC,CASSIPGGEQFF
TRBD2,TRBV7-2,TRBJ2-3,once,TGTGCCAGCAGCAGACCGCTAGGCGGGGGGGCAGGGGATACGCAGTATTTT,CASSRPLGGGAGDTQYF
TRBD2,TRBV19,TRBJ2-1,NA,TGTGCCAGTAGTATATCGTTACTAGCGGGAATCGATGAGCAGTTCTTC,CASSISLLAGIDEQFF
NA,TRBV5-4,TRBJ2-1,NA,TGTGCCAGCAGCTTGGCCAAATACAATGAGCAGTTCTTC,CASSLAKYNEQFF
NA,TRBV9,TRBJ1-2,NA,TGTGCCAGCAGCGTAGCTCCCACTACTAACTATGGCTACACCTTC,CASSVAPTTNYGYTF
NA,TRBV18,TRBJ1-5,NA,TGTGCCAGCTCACCACTTCCGGGGGGCAATCAGCCCCAGCATTTT,CASSPLPGGNQPQHF
NA,TRBV10-3,TRBJ2-3,NA,TGTGCCATCAGTGAGCCCCGGACAGATACGCAGTATTTT,CAISEPRTDTQYF
TRBD1,TRBV5-4,TRBJ1-2,NA,TGTGCCAGCGCTTTCGTGGGACAGGGCCCTAGGGGCTACACCTTC,CASAFVGQGPRGYTF
NA,TRBV7-3,TRBJ2-3,NA,TGTGCCAGCAGCTCTAGCACAGATACGCAGTATTTT,CASSSSTDTQYF
NA,TRBV11-3,TRBJ2-1,NA,TGTGCCAGCAGCTCGGGACTCGGGACCGATGAGCAGTTCTTC,CASSSGLGTDEQFF
TRBD1,TRBV6-5,TRBJ2-5,NA,TGTGCCAGCAGTTTCCTCGGACAGGGGAGAGAGACCCAGTACTTC,CASSFLGQGRETQYF
NA,TRBV7-2,TRBJ2-3,NA,TGTGCCAGCAGTTTGGGCAGCAATACGCAGTATTTT,CASSLGSNTQYF
TRBD1,TRBV7-2,TRBJ1-6,NA,TGTGCCAGCAGCTCATCGGGACAGGGAAATTCACCCCTCCACTTT,CASSSSGQGNSPLHF
TRBD1,TRBV11-2,TRBJ1-5,NA,TGTGCCAGCAGCCACGGGACAGGGAGGAGTGCGGATCAGCCCCAGCATTTT,CASSHGTGRSADQPQHF
TRBD1,TRBV6-1,TRBJ2-5,NA,TGTGCCAGCAGTGAGGACAGGGGTGTTTGGGAGACCCAGTACTTC,CASSEDRGVWETQYF
TRBD1,TRBV11-2,TRBJ1-5,NA,TGTGCCAGCAGTGCCGGGACAGGGCGGTTTGGGCCCCAGCATTTT,CASSAGTGRFGPQHF
NA,TRBV7-2,TRBJ1-1,NA,TGTGCCAGCAGCTTAAGTGTCGGGGGCACTGAAGCTTTCTTT,CASSLSVGGTEAFF
TRBD1,TRBV7-6,TRBJ2-7,once,TGTGCCAGCAGCTTAGCGGTGGGACAGGGGCTCCACTACGAGCAGTACTTC,CASSLAVGQGLHYEQYF
TRBD1,TRBV6-6,TRBJ1-5,NA,TGTGCCAGCAGTCGGGACAGAAATCAGCCCCAGCATTTT,CASSRDRNQPQHF
TRBD2,TRBV28,TRBJ2-1,few,TGTGCCAGCAGTTCCCCTAGCGGGAGCTCCGATGAGCAGTTCTTC,CASSSPSGSSDEQFF
TRBD2,TRBV7-2,TRBJ2-2,NA,TGTGCCAGCAGCTCTGGACTAGCAATGATGGGGGAGCTGTTTTTT,CASSSGLAMMGELFF
TRBD2,TRBV27,TRBJ2-7,once,TGTGCCAGCAGTTCCTCCGGGACTAGCGGGACCAGACCTTGGTACGAGCAGTACTTC,CASSSSGTSGTRPWYEQYF
NA,TRBV7-9,TRBJ2-3,NA,TGTGCCAGCAGCTTACCCTTGACAGGTGCCAGCACAGATACGCAGTATTTT,CASSLPLTGASTDTQYF
TRBD1,TRBV7-2,TRBJ2-7,NA,TGTGCCAGCAGCTTAGTCCCGACAGGGGCCTCCTACGAGCAGTACTTC,CASSLVPTGASYEQYF
TRBD1,TRBV4-3,TRBJ1-2,NA,TGCGCCAGCAGCCCAGATAAAACAGGGGTCTTCTATGGCTACACCTTC,CASSPDKTGVFYGYTF
NA,TRBV5-6,TRBJ2-5,NA,TGTGCCAGCAGCTTCACAGCTACCCCATGGACCCAGTACTTC,CASSFTATPWTQYF
TRBD2,TRBV7-9,TRBJ2-2,NA,TGTGCCAGCAGCTTAGTAAGGGGGGTTAGCGGGAGGAGGTACGGGGAGCTGTTTTTT,CASSLVRGVSGRRYGELFF
NA,TRBV5-4,TRBJ1-5,NA,TGTGCCAGCAGCTTGGATGGACATAATAGCAATCAGCCCCAGCATTTT,CASSLDGHNSNQPQHF
TRBD1,TRBV6-6,TRBJ2-3,NA,TGTGCCAGTCTTCCCGGGACAGGGGCTGCAGATACGCAGTATTTT,CASLPGTGAADTQYF
TRBD2,TRBV5-1,TRBJ2-1,NA,TGCGCCAGCAGCTCTAGCGGGGGTAGTAATGAGCAGTTCTTC,CASSSSGGSNEQFF
TRBD1,TRBV5-4,TRBJ1-2,NA,TGTGCCAGCAGCTCGGGACAGGGATTCTATGGCTACACCTTC,CASSSGQGFYGYTF
NA,TRBV19,TRBJ2-7,NA,TGTGCCAGTACGACAGCGGGCTCCTACGAGCAGTACTTC,CASTTAGSYEQYF
NA,TRBV28,TRBJ1-1,NA,TGTGCCAGCAGCGACTTATTGAACACTGAAGCTTTCTTT,CASSDLLNTEAFF